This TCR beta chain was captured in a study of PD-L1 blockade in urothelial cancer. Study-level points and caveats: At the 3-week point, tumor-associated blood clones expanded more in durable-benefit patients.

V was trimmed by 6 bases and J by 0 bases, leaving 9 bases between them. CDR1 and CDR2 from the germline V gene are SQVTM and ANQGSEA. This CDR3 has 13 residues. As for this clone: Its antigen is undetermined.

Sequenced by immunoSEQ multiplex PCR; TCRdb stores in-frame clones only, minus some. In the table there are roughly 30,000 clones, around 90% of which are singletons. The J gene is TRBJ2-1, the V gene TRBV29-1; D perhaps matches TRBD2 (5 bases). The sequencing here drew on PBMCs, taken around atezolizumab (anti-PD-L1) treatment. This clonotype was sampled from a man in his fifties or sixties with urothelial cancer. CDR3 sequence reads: CSVRSGSYNEQFF. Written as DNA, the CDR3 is TGCAGCGTCCGAAGCGGCTCCTACAATGAGCAGTTCTTC.